This is a list of T cell receptor beta chains from one sample in a study of tumor-infiltrating lymphocytes in glioblastoma multiforme. A single record per CDR3 protein comes from TCRdb applying MiXCR to the multiplex PCR reads. Counted here are 10,000 to 15,000 distinct CDR3 sequences, 64% occurring once; the ten biggest clones make up roughly 34%. The sample consisted of brain tumor tissue. The receptors come from a male donor with glioblastoma. The CDR3 runs from the conserved cysteine through the conserved F or W. The D gene is left open where the match is weak. Part of the rows lack a size; the others show once, few, many or a class for expanded clones.

j_gene: TRBJ2-1; d_gene: -; v_gene: TRBV6-1; abundance: -; CDR3nt: TGTGCCAGCAGCCTAAGTTTTTCGGACCAGTTCTTC; CDR3aa: CASSLSFSDQFF
j_gene: TRBJ2-7; d_gene: TRBD1; v_gene: TRBV12-3/TRBV12-4; abundance: -; CDR3nt: TGTGCCAGCAGTGCCTGGGACAGGGAGATGGGCGAGCAGTACTTC; CDR3aa: CASSAWDREMGEQYF
j_gene: TRBJ1-1; d_gene: -; v_gene: TRBV6-2/TRBV6-3; abundance: -; CDR3nt: TGTGCCAGCAGTTACTCGGGACTGAACACTGAAGCTTTCTTT; CDR3aa: CASSYSGLNTEAFF
j_gene: TRBJ2-2; d_gene: -; v_gene: TRBV5-4; abundance: few; CDR3nt: TGTGCCTGCAGCTTAAGGGGGGCGGCCGGGGAGCTGTTTTTT; CDR3aa: CACSLRGAAGELFF
j_gene: TRBJ2-5; d_gene: TRBD1; v_gene: TRBV7-9; abundance: -; CDR3nt: TGTGCCAGCAGCTTTTCGACAGGGGAGGCCCAGTACTTC; CDR3aa: CASSFSTGEAQYF
j_gene: TRBJ2-1; d_gene: -; v_gene: TRBV11-2; abundance: -; CDR3nt: TGTGCCAGCAGCTTAGTTGGGGGTCCCCTCTTTAACAAACGGTTCTTC; CDR3aa: CASSLVGGPLFNKRFF
j_gene: TRBJ2-7; d_gene: -; v_gene: TRBV20-1; abundance: -; CDR3nt: TGCAGTGCTGGGAAGGACAGCGGAGACTACGAGCAGTGCTTC; CDR3aa: CSAGKDSGDYEQCF
j_gene: TRBJ2-7; d_gene: -; v_gene: TRBV11-3; abundance: -; CDR3nt: TGTGCCAGCAGCTTAGATGACGAGCAGTACTTC; CDR3aa: CASSLDDEQYF
j_gene: TRBJ1-1; d_gene: -; v_gene: TRBV6-1; abundance: -; CDR3nt: TGCGCCAGCACCATCCCTTTGTTGAACACTGAAGCTTTCTTT; CDR3aa: CASTIPLLNTEAFF
j_gene: TRBJ2-5; d_gene: -; v_gene: TRBV11-3; abundance: -; CDR3nt: TGTGCCAGCGCATTCGCAGGTCAAGAGACCCAGTACTTC; CDR3aa: CASAFAGQETQYF
j_gene: TRBJ2-6; d_gene: -; v_gene: TRBV6-5; abundance: -; CDR3nt: TGTACCAGCAGCCCGACAGAGTCTGGGGCCAACGTCCTGACTTTC; CDR3aa: CTSSPTESGANVLTF
j_gene: TRBJ2-7; d_gene: TRBD1; v_gene: TRBV29-1; abundance: few; CDR3nt: TGCAGTGTTGAACAGGGGGCCTGCGAGCAGTACTTC; CDR3aa: CSVEQGACEQYF
j_gene: TRBJ1-1; d_gene: -; v_gene: TRBV20-1; abundance: -; CDR3nt: TGCAGTGCTAGGCTGGTGGGGGGGGGCCTCAACACTGAAGCTTTCTTT; CDR3aa: CSARLVGGGLNTEAFF
j_gene: TRBJ2-6; d_gene: -; v_gene: TRBV7-3; abundance: many; CDR3nt: TGTGCCAGCAGCTTAACCTCTTCCTCTGGGGCCAACGTCCTGACTTTC; CDR3aa: CASSLTSSSGANVLTF
j_gene: TRBJ1-5; d_gene: -; v_gene: TRBV12-5; abundance: few; CDR3nt: TGTGCTGGTGGTTTACGAGGGTTAGAGCCCCAGCATTTT; CDR3aa: CAGGLRGLEPQHF
j_gene: TRBJ1-6; d_gene: -; v_gene: TRBV5-6; abundance: -; CDR3nt: TGTGCCAGCAGTTTTGGACGGCTAAACTATTCACCCCTCCACTTT; CDR3aa: CASSFGRLNYSPLHF
j_gene: TRBJ2-3; d_gene: TRBD1; v_gene: TRBV10-3; abundance: -; CDR3nt: TGTGCCAACAGTAAGACGAGCGGACAGGGGTCCACAGATACGCAGTATTTT; CDR3aa: CANSKTSGQGSTDTQYF
j_gene: TRBJ2-7; d_gene: TRBD1; v_gene: TRBV12-3/TRBV12-4; abundance: -; CDR3nt: TGTGCCAGCAGTTTAGCGTTTGGGACAGGCTACAAGCAGTACTTC; CDR3aa: CASSLAFGTGYKQYF
j_gene: TRBJ2-1; d_gene: -; v_gene: TRBV7-8; abundance: many; CDR3nt: TGTGCCAGCAGCTTAGGCGCGCTTGAGCAGTTCTTC; CDR3aa: CASSLGALEQFF
j_gene: TRBJ1-2; d_gene: TRBD1; v_gene: TRBV29-1; abundance: -; CDR3nt: TGCGGTGCGGACAGGGTATATGGCTACACCTTC; CDR3aa: CGADRVYGYTF
j_gene: TRBJ2-7; d_gene: -; v_gene: TRBV12-3/TRBV12-4; abundance: few; CDR3nt: TGTGCCAGCAGTTTAGGGGGGGAGCTCCCCTACGAGCAGTACTTC; CDR3aa: CASSLGGELPYEQYF
j_gene: TRBJ2-3; d_gene: -; v_gene: TRBV6-5; abundance: -; CDR3nt: TGTGGCAGCAGTCCCACCTGGTCGTACACAGATACGCAGTATTTT; CDR3aa: CGSSPTWSYTDTQYF
j_gene: TRBJ1-1; d_gene: TRBD1; v_gene: TRBV19; abundance: medium-sized; CDR3nt: TGTGCCAGTAGTCCGGGACAGATCGGGGCTGAAGCTTTCTTT; CDR3aa: CASSPGQIGAEAFF
j_gene: TRBJ1-1; d_gene: TRBD1; v_gene: TRBV7-3; abundance: -; CDR3nt: TGTGCCAGCAGCTTTGGGACAGGGGGCGATGAGGCCTTCTTT; CDR3aa: CASSFGTGGDEAFF
j_gene: TRBJ2-5; d_gene: -; v_gene: TRBV5-5; abundance: few; CDR3nt: TGTGCCAGCAGCACACCCTATAGGAGTCAAGAGACCCAGTACTTC; CDR3aa: CASSTPYRSQETQYF
j_gene: TRBJ2-3; d_gene: TRBD1; v_gene: TRBV20-1; abundance: large; CDR3nt: TGCAGTGCCCTACGGACAGGGACGACCCTTAATACGCAGTATTTT; CDR3aa: CSALRTGTTLNTQYF
j_gene: TRBJ2-2; d_gene: TRBD2; v_gene: TRBV10-1; abundance: -; CDR3nt: TGCGCCAGGAGTGAAATGGCTAGCGGGAGGGCCCGGGAGCTGCTTTTT; CDR3aa: CARSEMASGRARELLF
j_gene: TRBJ2-1; d_gene: -; v_gene: TRBV10-3; abundance: -; CDR3nt: TGTGCCATCAGTGGTCTCGGGCCACAGGGGGGGCATGAGCTGTTCTTC; CDR3aa: CAISGLGPQGGHELFF
j_gene: TRBJ2-3; d_gene: -; v_gene: TRBV5-4; abundance: -; CDR3nt: TGTGCCAGCAGCCTGGAGAGTAGAATCACAGATACGCGGTATTTT; CDR3aa: CASSLESRITDTRYF
j_gene: TRBJ2-7; d_gene: -; v_gene: TRBV29-1; abundance: medium-sized; CDR3nt: TGCAGCGTTGAAGATCAACGGCAGGGGGGCGAGCAGTACTTC; CDR3aa: CSVEDQRQGGEQYF
j_gene: TRBJ2-3; d_gene: TRBD2; v_gene: TRBV28; abundance: -; CDR3nt: TGTGCCAGCAGTCCCCCTAGCGGCCTCGCAGATACGCAATATTTT; CDR3aa: CASSPPSGLADTQYF
j_gene: TRBJ2-1; d_gene: TRBD2; v_gene: TRBV7-9; abundance: medium-sized; CDR3nt: TGTGCCAGCAGCTTAGGACTAGCGGGAGACCTCGATGAGCAGTTCTTC; CDR3aa: CASSLGLAGDLDEQFF
j_gene: TRBJ2-3; d_gene: -; v_gene: TRBV24-1; abundance: many; CDR3nt: TGTGCCACCAGTGATTGGAAGATCGATACGCAGTATTTT; CDR3aa: CATSDWKIDTQYF
j_gene: TRBJ2-5; d_gene: TRBD1; v_gene: TRBV11-2; abundance: few; CDR3nt: TGTGCCAGCAGCTCCGGGACAGGGGGAGAGACCCAGTACTTC; CDR3aa: CASSSGTGGETQYF
j_gene: TRBJ2-3; d_gene: -; v_gene: TRBV6-1; abundance: medium-sized; CDR3nt: TGTGCCAGCAGTGAAGCGTGGACAGGGCGGGAGTCAGATACGCAGTATTTT; CDR3aa: CASSEAWTGRESDTQYF
j_gene: TRBJ2-3; d_gene: -; v_gene: TRBV6-6; abundance: -; CDR3nt: TGTGGCAGCAGTTACTATCCATGGGGCCTGGGAGATACGCAGTATTTT; CDR3aa: CGSSYYPWGLGDTQYF
j_gene: TRBJ2-5; d_gene: -; v_gene: TRBV11-2; abundance: -; CDR3nt: TGTGCCAGCAGCTCTCAACAAGAGACCCAGTACTTC; CDR3aa: CASSSQQETQYF
j_gene: TRBJ2-3; d_gene: -; v_gene: TRBV29-1; abundance: -; CDR3nt: TGCAGCGCCTCCCCCGGGGGCCAGAGCACAGATACGCAGTATTTT; CDR3aa: CSASPGGQSTDTQYF
j_gene: TRBJ2-7; d_gene: TRBD2; v_gene: TRBV13; abundance: -; CDR3nt: TGTGTCAGCAGGATCGGACTAGCCCCCCCCTACGAGCAGTACTTC; CDR3aa: CVSRIGLAPPYEQYF
j_gene: TRBJ2-2; d_gene: -; v_gene: TRBV10-1; abundance: -; CDR3nt: TGCGCCGGCAGTGAAAACAGGGGAGGGATGGACACCGTGGAGCTGTTTTTT; CDR3aa: CAGSENRGGMDTVELFF
j_gene: TRBJ2-1; d_gene: -; v_gene: TRBV29-1; abundance: -; CDR3nt: TGCAGCGTCGACCGATCTAGAGAGGAGCAGTTCTTC; CDR3aa: CSVDRSREEQFF
j_gene: TRBJ2-1; d_gene: -; v_gene: TRBV12-3/TRBV12-4; abundance: medium-sized; CDR3nt: TGTGCCAGCAGTTTAAGCCATTGGGACAATGAGCAGTTCTTC; CDR3aa: CASSLSHWDNEQFF
j_gene: TRBJ1-1; d_gene: -; v_gene: TRBV12-5; abundance: -; CDR3nt: TGTGCTAGTGGTTTTGGGCAACCGAACACTGAAGCTTTCTTT; CDR3aa: CASGFGQPNTEAFF
j_gene: TRBJ1-4; d_gene: -; v_gene: TRBV6-5; abundance: -; CDR3nt: TGTGCCAGCAGGCGGGGGGGGGGTGATGAAAAACTGTTTTTT; CDR3aa: CASRRGGGDEKLFF